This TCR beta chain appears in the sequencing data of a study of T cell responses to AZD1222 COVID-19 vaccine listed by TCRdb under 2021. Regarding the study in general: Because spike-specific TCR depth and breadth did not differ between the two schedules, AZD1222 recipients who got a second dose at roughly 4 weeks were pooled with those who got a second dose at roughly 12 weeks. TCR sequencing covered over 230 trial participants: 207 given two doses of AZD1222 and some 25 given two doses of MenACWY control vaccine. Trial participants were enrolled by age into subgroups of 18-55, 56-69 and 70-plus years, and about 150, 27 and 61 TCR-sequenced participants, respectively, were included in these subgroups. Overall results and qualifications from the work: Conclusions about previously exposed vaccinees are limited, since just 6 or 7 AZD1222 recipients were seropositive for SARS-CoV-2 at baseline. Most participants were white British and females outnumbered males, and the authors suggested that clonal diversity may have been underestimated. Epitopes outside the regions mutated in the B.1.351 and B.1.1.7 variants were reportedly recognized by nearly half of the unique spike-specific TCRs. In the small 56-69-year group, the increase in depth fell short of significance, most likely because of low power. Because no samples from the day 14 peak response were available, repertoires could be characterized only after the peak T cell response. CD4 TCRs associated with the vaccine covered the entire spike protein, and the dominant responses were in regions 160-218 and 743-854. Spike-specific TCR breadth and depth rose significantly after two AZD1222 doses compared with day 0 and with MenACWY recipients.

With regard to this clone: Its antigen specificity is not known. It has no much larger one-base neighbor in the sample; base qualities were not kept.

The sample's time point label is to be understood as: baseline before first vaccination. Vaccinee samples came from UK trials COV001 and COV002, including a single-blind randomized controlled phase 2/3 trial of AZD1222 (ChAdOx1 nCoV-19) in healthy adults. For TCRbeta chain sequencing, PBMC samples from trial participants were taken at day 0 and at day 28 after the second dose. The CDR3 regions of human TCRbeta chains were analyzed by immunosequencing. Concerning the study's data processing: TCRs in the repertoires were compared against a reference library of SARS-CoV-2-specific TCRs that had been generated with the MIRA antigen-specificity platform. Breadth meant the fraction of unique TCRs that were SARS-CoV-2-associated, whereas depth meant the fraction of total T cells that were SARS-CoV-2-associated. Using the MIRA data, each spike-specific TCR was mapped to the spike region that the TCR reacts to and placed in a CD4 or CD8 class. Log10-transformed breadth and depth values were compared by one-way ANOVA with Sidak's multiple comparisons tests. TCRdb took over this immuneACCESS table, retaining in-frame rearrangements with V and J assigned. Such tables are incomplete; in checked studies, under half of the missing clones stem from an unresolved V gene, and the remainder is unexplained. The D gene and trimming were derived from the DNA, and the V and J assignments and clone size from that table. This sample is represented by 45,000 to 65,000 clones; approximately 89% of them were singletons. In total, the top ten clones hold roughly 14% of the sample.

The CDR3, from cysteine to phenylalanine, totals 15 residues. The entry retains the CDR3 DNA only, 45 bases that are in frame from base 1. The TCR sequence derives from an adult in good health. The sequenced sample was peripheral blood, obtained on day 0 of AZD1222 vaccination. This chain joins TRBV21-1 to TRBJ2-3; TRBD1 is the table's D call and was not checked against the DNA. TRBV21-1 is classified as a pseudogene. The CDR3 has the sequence CASRTEDRDTDTQYF. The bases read TGTGCCAGCAGGACTGAGGACAGAGACACAGATACGCAGTATTTT.